Given below is one T cell receptor (beta chain) in context. Its antigen is currently unknown. The germline V gene has CDR1 SEHNR and CDR2 FQNEAQ (reference sequence). Trimming removed 5 bases at V and 0 bases at J, with 3 bases between. The CDR3 is 12 amino acids. This sample is drawn from a study of Graves' ophthalmopathy and Graves' hyperthyroidism. General study points: The authors also found most expanded thyroid clonotypes above 0.001 frequency in blood. Classification of ophthalmopathy versus stable hyperthyroidism by a 13-signature model yielded around 88% sensitivity and roughly 80% specificity.

Among the exclusions were patients with other autoimmune diseases, uncontrolled infections, pregnancy or lactation. As diagnostic evidence, clinical symptoms, serum thyroxine, TRAb, thyroid ultrasound and orbital computed tomography were relied upon. TCR beta CDR3 amplification used RNA transcripts. An initial RT-PCR round employing HTBI primers preceded a second-round multiplex PCR. TCRdb re-called the multiplex PCR reads through MiXCR, storing one row per CDR3 protein. The sample yields around 520,000 distinct CDR3 sequences, approximately 37% seen once. The TCR comes from an adult man with Graves' hyperthyroidism. Material for sequencing was peripheral blood or thyroid tissue (not recorded which). The rearrangement links TRBV7-9 to TRBJ2-3, with D unresolved. For the CDR3, the DNA is TGTGCCAGCAGCATTAGCACAGATACGCAGTATTTT. This sequence encodes CASSISTDTQYF.